The rows below give T cell receptor beta chains drawn from one sample of a study of cytomegalovirus exposure and HLA in healthy donors. Assay: immunoSEQ multiplex PCR; the TCRdb copy retains only in-frame clones and omits some. The sample yields 150,000 to 200,000 clones, about 70% seen once. What was sequenced was PBMCs. The receptor source for this set is a woman in her twenties or thirties in good health and CMV-seronegative. The CDR3 runs from the conserved cysteine through the conserved F or W. Fields, in order: V gene, D gene, J gene, CDR3 protein. A D gene is named only where the DNA matches it firmly.

>TRBV27|NA|TRBJ2-2
CASSPLTGELFF
>TRBV5-1|NA|TRBJ1-1
CASSPGAANTEAFF
>TRBV6-5|TRBD1|TRBJ2-3
CASRRQGAGTDTQYF
>TRBV11-2|NA|TRBJ1-6
CASRVVGTPNSPLHF
>TRBV7-3|NA|TRBJ2-5
CASSLSGARQETQYF
>TRBV27|TRBD2|TRBJ2-5
CASSEGLAGETQYF
>TRBV7-2|NA|TRBJ1-2
CASSPTAGNYGYTF
>TRBV6-5|NA|TRBJ2-3
CASSYSFVTDTQYF
>TRBV10-3|NA|TRBJ2-1
CAISEEGGFNEQFF
>TRBV19|NA|TRBJ1-2
CASSIETQAANYGYTF
>TRBV30|NA|NA
CAWSTRQIEQYF
>TRBV6-5|TRBD1|TRBJ2-7
CASSFLGTGGPYEQYF
>TRBV7-9|NA|TRBJ1-2
CASSLNSNYGYTF
>TRBV2|NA|TRBJ1-4
CASDISSITAGATNEKLFF
>TRBV5-6|NA|TRBJ2-1
CASSLLGRAYNEQFF
>TRBV7-2|TRBD1|TRBJ2-5
CACRLRTGGAETQYF
>TRBV4-2|NA|TRBJ2-5
CASSQEKGTVGQETQYF
>TRBV27|NA|NA
CASSPTGYEQYF
>TRBV2|NA|TRBJ1-3
CASSEVGNTIYF
>TRBV19|TRBD1|TRBJ2-2
CASSIPGQGNTGELFF
>TRBV2|NA|TRBJ2-5
CASTDDLQETQYF
>TRBV6-5|TRBD1|TRBJ2-1
CASTTGTGRNNEQFF
>TRBV19|NA|TRBJ2-2
CASSIRGPPYTGELFF
>TRBV4-2|NA|TRBJ2-3
CASSQVTQGRFTDTQYF
>TRBV29-1|TRBD1|TRBJ2-7
CSVRTGGGYEQYF
>TRBV7-2|NA|TRBJ2-5
CASSTYGLIQETQYF
>TRBV6-1|TRBD2|TRBJ2-7
CASLTSGGAGEQYF
>TRBV4-1|TRBD1|TRBJ1-1
CASSTWTGRTFEAFF
>TRBV19|NA|TRBJ1-1
CASSIRVNTEAFF
>TRBV7-8|NA|TRBJ2-1
CASSPTWESALNEQFF
>TRBV5-1|NA|TRBJ1-5
CASSVQGGNQPQHF
>TRBV2|TRBD1|TRBJ1-5
CASSRTGTGDQPQHF
>TRBV2|NA|TRBJ1-2
CASRDPGGSYGYTF
>TRBV27|TRBD2|TRBJ2-1
CASIPPRGLAGGPRYNEQFF
>TRBV29-1|NA|TRBJ1-1
CSVDGFVSNTEAFF
>TRBV30|TRBD1|TRBJ1-2
CAWTRDRGRGYTF
>TRBV4-3|NA|TRBJ1-1
CASSQVFQAEAFF
>TRBV6-5|NA|TRBJ1-1
CASSYVTDTEAFF